This T cell receptor beta chain was documented in a study of response to subunit inactivated influenza vaccine. Study-wide results and caveats: New T cells are recruited in small numbers by each seasonal influenza vaccination, according to the authors' suggestion.

V gave up 4 bases and J gave up 0 bases; unmatched junction bases: 22. This CDR3 comprises 20 residues. Per germline, CDR1 SGHRS and CDR2 YFSETQ. This clonotype appeared many times. Antigen: not known. TCRdb fed the RT-PCR reads into MiXCR, producing one record per CDR3 protein. The sample has about 540,000 distinct CDR3 sequences, under 30% seen once; the top ten hold roughly 2.8%. The same data also contributed to another study, on T cells expressing NK-cell markers. That report adds: A 5'RACE template switching approach incorporating UMIs was used to make TCR beta cDNA. Repertoire data for TCR beta were derived from sorted T cells (CD3+CD56+NKG2C+, CD3+CD56+NKG2C- and CD3+CD56-NKG2C+). Seropositivity for HCMV was found in seven of the eight sequenced donors, with one seronegative. Evidence did not settle whether expanded NKG2C+ T cell clones targeted HCMV.

Sequences were derived from CD4+ T cells sorted from PBMCs, sampled 11 to 12 days after vaccination. The receptor's source is a man aged 45 to 65 who received an inactivated influenza vaccine. V and J are TRBV5-1 and TRBJ2-7; the match to TRBD2 covers 7 bases. This CDR3 reads CASSPARLADHVRGSYEQYF. As DNA, the CDR3 is TGCGCCAGCAGCCCGGCTCGGCTAGCGGACCATGTTAGGGGCTCCTACGAGCAGTACTTC.